The source of this T cell receptor (beta chain) is a study of cytomegalovirus exposure and HLA in healthy donors. As for this clone: What it binds is not known.

Vbeta (60) and Jbeta (13) primers were used in the PCR. Sequencing was performed with immunoSEQ multiplex PCR; in TCRdb, only in-frame clones are kept and a portion is missing. Of about 43,000 clones in the sample, around three quarters were seen once. The junction had 4 bases not matched to a gene; V was cut back by 3 bases and J by 0 bases. The CDR3 totals 16 residues. CDR1 is MNHEY and CDR2 is SVGAGI in the germline V gene. Overall study findings and caveats: TCR beta chain V- and J-gene trimming was linked, in a later analysis, to a missense variant in DCLRE1C.

This sequence was found in a man aged 25 to 40 in good health and CMV-seronegative. Sample: PBMCs. The genes are TRBV6-5 and TRBJ2-1; the match to TRBD1 covers 8 bases. The CDR3 region has the DNA TGTGCCAGCAGTTATCCCGGACAGGGCTCCTACAATGAGCAGTTCTTC. Translation gives CASSYPGQGSYNEQFF.